A selection of T cell receptor beta chains follows, all from one sample in a study of shared clonotypes between healthy human individuals. Clones were read by immunoSEQ multiplex PCR, and TCRdb kept only the in-frame ones, dropping some. The table has roughly 2,000,000 clones, roughly 95% seen once; the top ten hold 1.5% to 2%. Input material: naive CD8+ T cells from PBMCs. Receptors were obtained from a man between 18 and 29 years old in good health. Some clones in this sample may be carry-over from other donors' samples. CDR3s include the opening cysteine and the closing phenylalanine or tryptophan. Fields, in order: D gene, J gene, V gene, CDR3 DNA, CDR3 protein. A D gene is named only where the DNA matches it firmly.

D gene: NA; J gene: TRBJ1-1; V gene: TRBV7-8; CDR3 DNA: TGTGCCAGCAGCTTAGCCGGGGGGGGCACTGAAGCTTTCTTT; CDR3 protein: CASSLAGGGTEAFF
D gene: TRBD1; J gene: TRBJ2-2; V gene: TRBV9; CDR3 DNA: TGTGCCAGCAGCGCCCGGACAGGGTTCGGGAACACCGGGGAGCTGTTTTTT; CDR3 protein: CASSARTGFGNTGELFF
D gene: TRBD1; J gene: TRBJ2-7; V gene: TRBV29-1; CDR3 DNA: TGCAGCGTGGACAGGGACTACGAGCAGTACTTC; CDR3 protein: CSVDRDYEQYF
D gene: NA; J gene: TRBJ1-2; V gene: TRBV28; CDR3 DNA: TGTGCCAGCAGTTTTCGGAATGGCTACACCTTC; CDR3 protein: CASSFRNGYTF
D gene: TRBD1; J gene: TRBJ1-2; V gene: TRBV28; CDR3 DNA: TGTGCCAGCAGCCTCCAGGGGGCGGTCTATGGCTACACCTTC; CDR3 protein: CASSLQGAVYGYTF
D gene: NA; J gene: TRBJ2-7; V gene: TRBV7-9; CDR3 DNA: TGTGCCAGCAGCTCTGAGGACGCCCTCGTCTACGAGCAGTACTTC; CDR3 protein: CASSSEDALVYEQYF
D gene: NA; J gene: TRBJ2-7; V gene: TRBV27; CDR3 DNA: TGTGCCAGCAGTTTGGACTTCTCTCATTACGAGCAGTACTTC; CDR3 protein: CASSLDFSHYEQYF
D gene: NA; J gene: TRBJ1-4; V gene: TRBV25-1; CDR3 DNA: TGTGCCAGCAGTCCTAGGGCAGGTTATGAAAAACTGTTTTTT; CDR3 protein: CASSPRAGYEKLFF
D gene: NA; J gene: TRBJ1-5; V gene: TRBV4-1; CDR3 DNA: TGCGCCAGCAGCCAAGTCGGGGAGGGCAGTCAGCCCCAGCATTTT; CDR3 protein: CASSQVGEGSQPQHF
D gene: NA; J gene: TRBJ1-5; V gene: TRBV28; CDR3 DNA: TGTGCCAGCAGTATAAGGACAGTGTCTGTGCCATTCTCTCAGCCCCAGCATTTT; CDR3 protein: CASSIRTVSVPFSQPQHF
D gene: TRBD1; J gene: TRBJ1-1; V gene: TRBV5-1; CDR3 DNA: TGCGCCAGCAACAGAGACAGGGATGAAGCTTTCTTT; CDR3 protein: CASNRDRDEAFF
D gene: NA; J gene: TRBJ2-4; V gene: TRBV6-5; CDR3 DNA: TGTGCCAGCAGAGAGGGCAACGCCAAAAACATTCAGTACTTC; CDR3 protein: CASREGNAKNIQYF
D gene: TRBD2; J gene: TRBJ2-1; V gene: TRBV5-4; CDR3 DNA: TGTGCCAGCAGCTCCACCGGGGGGTTGGCGCCTTACAATGAGCAGTTCTTC; CDR3 protein: CASSSTGGLAPYNEQFF
D gene: TRBD1; J gene: TRBJ2-1; V gene: TRBV11-2; CDR3 DNA: TGTGCCAGCAGCTTAGGGGTTGAGACAGGGTACAATGAGCAGTTCTTC; CDR3 protein: CASSLGVETGYNEQFF